This is a list of T cell receptor beta chains from one sample in a study of early T cells in non-severe SARS-CoV-2 infection. TCRdb re-derived calls from the 5' RACE reads in MiXCR, one entry per CDR3 protein. The sample has around 94,000 distinct CDR3 sequences; around 14% are singletons. The specimen was whole blood. Receptor source: an adult who was a healthcare worker with PCR-confirmed SARS-CoV-2 infection or an uninfected control (not recorded which). Both conserved end residues are part of each CDR3. D genes are given only for firm matches. The size entry gives once, few or many counts, or a class when the clone is expanded.

many | TRBJ1-2 | TRBV12-3/TRBV12-4 | TRBD1 | CASDGTGAGYTF | TGTGCCAGCGACGGGACAGGGGCTGGCTACACCTTC
few | TRBJ1-4 | TRBV5-1 | TRBD1 | CASSYTGDRKKLFF | TGCGCCAGCAGCTATACAGGGGATCGAAAAAAACTGTTTTTT
many | TRBJ1-2 | TRBV25-1 | - | CASSGGAAYGYTF | TGTGCCAGCAGTGGGGGGGCCGCCTATGGCTACACCTTC
many | TRBJ2-3 | TRBV18 | - | CASSPQQSTDTQYF | TGTGCCAGCTCACCACAACAAAGCACAGATACGCAGTATTTT
many | TRBJ2-7 | TRBV5-4 | TRBD2 | CASSFGGRMNEQYF | TGTGCCAGCAGCTTTGGCGGGAGGATGAACGAGCAGTACTTC
many | TRBJ2-3 | TRBV7-9 | - | CASSLGSSRTDTQYF | TGTGCCAGCAGCTTAGGATCCAGCCGCACAGATACGCAGTATTTT
many | TRBJ2-1 | TRBV28 | - | CASSLTNSYEQFF | TGTGCCAGCAGTCTGACGAACTCGTATGAGCAGTTCTTC
medium-sized | TRBJ2-7 | TRBV20-1 | TRBD2 | CSAPRLAGGYEQYF | TGCAGTGCTCCTAGACTAGCGGGAGGCTACGAGCAGTACTTC
many | TRBJ1-4 | TRBV12-3/TRBV12-4 | - | CASSLGHSTNEKLFF | TGTGCCAGCAGTTTAGGCCATTCAACTAATGAAAAACTGTTTTTT
many | TRBJ1-2 | TRBV7-6 | - | CASSLGEGIGYTF | TGTGCCAGCAGCTTAGGGGAGGGAATTGGCTACACCTTC
few | TRBJ2-1 | TRBV19 | - | CASSVGTPGEQFF | TGTGCCAGTAGTGTAGGGACCCCCGGGGAGCAGTTCTTC
few | TRBJ2-7 | TRBV4-1 | - | CASSQDSRAYEQYF | TGCGCCAGCAGCCAGGACTCTAGGGCCTACGAGCAGTACTTC
few | TRBJ2-2 | TRBV27 | - | CASSLFPGELFF | TGTGCCAGCAGTTTATTCCCCGGGGAGCTGTTTTTT
many | TRBJ1-4 | TRBV7-6 | - | CASSLGSGEKLFF | TGTGCCAGCAGCTTAGGGAGCGGTGAAAAACTGTTTTTT
many | TRBJ2-5 | TRBV28 | - | CASSLGDVRETQYF | TGTGCCAGCAGTTTAGGTGACGTCCGAGAGACCCAGTACTTC
many | TRBJ2-1 | TRBV4-1 | TRBD1 | CASRPRQGANNEQFF | TGCGCCAGCAGGCCTAGACAGGGGGCAAACAATGAGCAGTTCTTC